These 14 T cell receptor beta chains were all obtained from the same sample, sequenced in a study of blood T cell repertoires in COVID-19. Sequencing was performed with immunoSEQ multiplex PCR; in TCRdb, only in-frame clones are kept and a portion is missing. The sample includes 200,000 to 250,000 clones, 87% of them seen just once. The material sequenced was PBMCs or T cells enriched from blood (not recorded which). The receptors were sampled from a man younger than 30 with acute COVID-19.

This clone was recorded once. The gene calls are TRBV28 and TRBJ1-1; weak D call: TRBD1 (5 bases). CDR1 is MDHEN, CDR2 SYDVKM, per germline. V was shortened by 2 bases and J by 3 bases, with 13 bases between the two germline ends. The CDR3 spans 15 residues. The CDR3 here is CASSLTGGEDTEAFF. The CDR3 DNA reads TGTGCCAGCAGTTTAACTGGGGGGGAGGACACTGAAGCTTTCTTT. Full variable domain (rest looked up from reference TRBV28 and TRBJ1-1): DVKVTQSSRYLVKRTGEKVFLECVQDMDHENMFWYRQDPGLGLRLIYFSYDVKMKEKGDIPEGYSVSREKKERFSLILESASTNQTSMYLCASSLTGGEDTEAFFGQGTRLTVV.

The V and J genes are TRBV6-5 and TRBJ2-5, with 10 positions matching TRBD2. After removal of 5 bases from V and 5 bases from J, the junction contained 5 bases not matched to a gene. CDR1 is MNHEY, CDR2 SVGAGI, per germline. The CDR3 sequence is 14 residues long. Here the CDR3 reads CASSLAGEYETQYF. CDR3 DNA sequence: TGTGCCAGCAGTCTAGCGGGAGAATATGAGACCCAGTACTTC.

Written as DNA, the CDR3 is TGTGCCAGCAGTGAACGAGGGCAGGGGTCCTATTCACCCCTCCACTTT. Translated, it gives CASSERGQGSYSPLHF. The J gene is TRBJ1-6, the V gene TRBV6-1, with a weak D call TRBD1 (6 bases). The V end lost 2 bases, the J end lost 8 bases, and 16 bases lay between the germline ends. The CDR3 runs to 16 residues. Germline V gene data show CDR1 as MNHNS and CDR2 as SASEGT.

This clone has just a few counts. The genes are TRBV4-1 and TRBJ2-7, with a possible D match to TRBD1 (6 bases). The germline V gene encodes CDR1 MGHRA and CDR2 YSYEKL. Between the trimmed V and J ends, which lost 5 bases and 3 bases, there was a span of 14 bases. This CDR3 comprises 14 residues. The chain's CDR3 is CASSLWTENYEQYF. CDR3 coding DNA: TGCGCCAGCAGCTTGTGGACAGAGAACTACGAGCAGTACTTC.

The sample holds a few counts of this clone. The chain uses TRBV7-3 and TRBJ1-6; D remains unclear. The CDR3 consists of 14 residues. Trimming shortened V by 1 base and J by 7 bases, and 8 bases separated the two germline ends. Looked up from germline, CDR1 is SGHTA and CDR2 is FQGTGA. The CDR3 bases are TGTGCCAGCAGCTTAAATTCGGGAAATTCACCCCTCCACTTT. Its translation: CASSLNSGNSPLHF.

The chain combines TRBV4-1 with TRBJ2-7; 13 bases map to TRBD2. Germline CDR1 is MGHRA and CDR2 is YSYEKL. V was clipped by 5 bases and J by 0 bases; unmatched bases: 7. The CDR3 is 17 amino acids. The CDR3 here is CASSDTGLAGISYEQYF. CDR3 nucleotides: TGCGCCAGCAGCGATACGGGACTAGCGGGGATCTCCTACGAGCAGTACTTC.

The chain joins TRBV6-2 or TRBV6-3 to TRBJ2-7, with a tentative D call TRBD1 (5 bases). The V and J ends lost 5 bases and 1 base respectively, with 6 bases between them. Germline V gives CDR1 MNHEY, CDR2 SVGEGT. The CDR3 covers 12 residues. The CDR3 DNA is TGTGCCAGCAGTCGACAGTCCTACGAGCAGTACTTC. It translates to CASSRQSYEQYF.

The gene calls are TRBV4-2 and TRBJ2-2; TRBD1 is a possible D gene (6 bases). The germline V and J ends were trimmed by 5 bases and 4 bases, with 11 bases remaining between them. The CDR3 length is 14 residues. In germline, CDR1 is LGHNA, CDR2 YNFKEQ. CDR3 in DNA: TGTGCCAGCAGCGCTGGACAGACCACCGGGGAGCTGTTTTTT. It translates to CASSAGQTTGELFF.

This chain links TRBV23-1 with TRBJ1-2, with D maybe TRBD1 (5 bases). TRBV23-1 is an ORF, with its function uncertain. This CDR3 spans 15 amino acids. Trimming stripped 0 bases from V and 13 bases from J, with 21 bases between. The CDR3 region is CASSQSSWTMYFPTF. CDR3 in DNA: TGCGCCAGCAGTCAATCTTCCTGGACAATGTATTTTCCCACCTTC.

In the case of this clone: At one of its ends the junction is not consistent with the germline gene, which may arise from a read error. The chain has TRBV4-3 and TRBJ2-1, with D possibly being TRBD2 (5 bases). The V gene's germline CDR1 is LGHNA and CDR2 YSLEER. The CDR3 is 14 amino acids. CDR3 protein: CASSKDREYNEQFF. The CDR3 nucleotides are TGCGCCAGCAGCAAAGACCGGGAATACAATGAGCAGTTCTTC.

This rearrangement joins TRBV7-8 to TRBJ2-5; TRBD2 matches at 13 bases. Germline CDR1 and CDR2: SGHVS and FQNEAQ. V lost 2 bases and J lost 2; bases outside the gene matches: 14. The CDR3 has 20 residues. CDR3 region: CASSLLRTSGSERGQETQYF. The CDR3 DNA follows: TGTGCCAGCAGCTTACTCCGGACTAGCGGGAGCGAGAGGGGGCAAGAGACCCAGTACTTC.

Worth noting for this clone: One end of the junction does not line up with germline, which may come from a read error. The rearrangement links TRBV7-9 to TRBJ1-6, with D hard to call. In germline, CDR1 is SEHNR, CDR2 FQNEAQ (reference sequence). The length of the CDR3 is 13 residues. The CDR3 sequence: CASSFSDNSPLHF. CDR3 DNA sequence: TGTGCCAGCAGCTTCTCCGATAATTCACCCCTCCACTTT.

The rearrangement joins TRBV30 to TRBJ1-6; D possibly corresponds to TRBD1 (6 bases). CDR1 is GTSNPN and CDR2 is SVGIG in the germline V gene (reference sequence). The CDR3 has 13 amino acids. Trimming stripped 5 bases from V and 8 bases from J, with 13 bases between. This CDR3 reads CAWEGQIDSPLHF. As DNA, the CDR3 is TGTGCCTGGGAAGGACAGATAGATTCACCCCTCCACTTT.

This clone was detected once. The chain joins TRBV9 to TRBJ2-3; D is possibly TRBD1 (6 bases). CDR1 and CDR2 from the germline V gene are SGDLS and YYNGEE. V lost 0 bases and J 2 bases, leaving 10 bases between the germline ends. The CDR3 loop spans 15 amino acids. The CDR3, as DNA: TGTGCCAGCAGCGTAGGAACAGGGAACACAGATACGCAGTATTTT. This codes for CASSVGTGNTDTQYF. Full variable domain (missing parts from reference TRBV9 and TRBJ2-3): DSGVTQTPKHLITATGQRVTLRCSPRSGDLSVYWYQQSLDQGLQFLIQYYNGEERAKGNILERFSAQQFPDLHSELNLSSLELGDSALYFCASSVGTGNTDTQYFGPGTRLTVL.